This TCR beta chain stems from a study of beta chain features in type 1 diabetes. Study-level background: The patient and healthy donor groups were comparable for age, gender and cell yields. Study-level results: Type 1 diabetes patients had moderately but significantly shorter TCRB CDR3s in all four CD4+ subsets. The study left unresolved whether HLA type influences TCRB rearrangement.

This clone was found a few times. Its cognate antigen is unknown. Germline V gene sequence: CDR1 GTSNPN, CDR2 SVGIG (reference sequence). V lost 7 bases and J 1 base, leaving 11 bases between the germline ends. The CDR3 totals 13 residues. The authors reverse transcribed all of the isolated RNA, so sequencing captured expressed TCRB transcripts. TCRdb's copy holds only in-frame clones and misses some; the assay was immunoSEQ multiplex PCR. Of around 500,000 clones listed, about 30% are singletons. The TCR comes from a man aged 18 to 29 in good health. The chain carries TRBV30 and TRBJ2-1; either TRBD1 or TRBD2 may fit D (5 bases each). What was sequenced was naive CD4+ T cells from blood. The CDR3: CALSGASYNEQFF. DNA of the CDR3: TGTGCCTTATCCGGGGCTTCCTACAATGAGCAGTTCTTC.